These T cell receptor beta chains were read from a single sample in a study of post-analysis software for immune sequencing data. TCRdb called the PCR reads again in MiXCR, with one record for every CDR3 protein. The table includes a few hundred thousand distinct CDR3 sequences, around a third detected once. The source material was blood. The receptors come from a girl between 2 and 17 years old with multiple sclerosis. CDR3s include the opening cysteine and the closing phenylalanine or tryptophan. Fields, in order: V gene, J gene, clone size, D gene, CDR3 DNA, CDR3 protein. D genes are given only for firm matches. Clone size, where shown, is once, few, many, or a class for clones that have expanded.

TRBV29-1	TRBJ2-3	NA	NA	TGCAGCGTAGGACGTGTGGTGGATACGCAGTATTTT	CSVGRVVDTQYF
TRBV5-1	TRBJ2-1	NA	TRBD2	TGCGTCAGCAGCGGAACGGGGGGGTCCTACAATGAGCAGTTCTTC	CVSSGTGGSYNEQFF
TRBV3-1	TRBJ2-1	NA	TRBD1	TGTGCCAGCAGCCAAGGGCGACAGGGGGCGCCTTTCAATGAGCAGTTCTTC	CASSQGRQGAPFNEQFF
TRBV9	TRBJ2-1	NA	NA	TGTGCCAGCAGCGACACCACTGCCGGGGACAATGAGCAGTTCTTC	CASSDTTAGDNEQFF
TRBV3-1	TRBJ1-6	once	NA	TGTGCCAGCAGCCAAGGGGTCACAGGATGGCCACCCCTCCACTTT	CASSQGVTGWPPLHF
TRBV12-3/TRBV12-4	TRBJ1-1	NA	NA	TGTGCCAGCAGTTTTGAACAGCTTGAAGCTTTCTTT	CASSFEQLEAFF
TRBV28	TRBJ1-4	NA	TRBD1	TGTGCCAGCAGCTCACCCGGAGGGGGCGGTGAAAAACTGTTTTTT	CASSSPGGGGEKLFF
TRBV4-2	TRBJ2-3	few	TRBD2	TGTGCCAGCAGCCCGTTCCGGGACTACCCTAGCACAGATACGCAGTATTTT	CASSPFRDYPSTDTQYF
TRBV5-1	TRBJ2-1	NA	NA	TGCGCCAGCAGCTTGGAAAGGGAAAACAATGAGCAGTTCTTC	CASSLERENNEQFF
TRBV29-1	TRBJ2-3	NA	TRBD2	TGCAGCGTTTGCAAAGCGGGGGCTAGCGATACGCAGTATTTT	CSVCKAGASDTQYF
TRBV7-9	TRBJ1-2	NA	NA	TGTGCCAGCAGCCACGCACTGAGCTATGGCTACACCTTC	CASSHALSYGYTF
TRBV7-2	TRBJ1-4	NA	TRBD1	TGTGCCAGCAACGAGAGACAGGGGGCAAATGAAAAACTGTTTTTT	CASNERQGANEKLFF
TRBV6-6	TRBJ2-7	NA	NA	TGTGCCAGCAGAGAAAACCGGGGCCAAGGCGAGCAGTACTTC	CASRENRGQGEQYF
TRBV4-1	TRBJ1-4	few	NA	TGCGCCAGCAGCCACGACCTGAAGACAGGAATGAGGAAACTGTTTTTT	CASSHDLKTGMRKLFF
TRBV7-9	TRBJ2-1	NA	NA	TGTGCCAGCAGCGTTGATGGGGATGAGCAGTTCTTC	CASSVDGDEQFF
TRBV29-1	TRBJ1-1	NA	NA	TGCAGCGTTGCGGAGCTGAGGGGGAAGCGGACGAACACTGAAGCTTTCTTT	CSVAELRGKRTNTEAFF
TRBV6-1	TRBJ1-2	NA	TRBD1	TGTGCCAGCAGTGAATTTTCAGGGGGTTATCTGGCTAACTATGGCTACACCTTC	CASSEFSGGYLANYGYTF
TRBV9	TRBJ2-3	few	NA	TGTGCCAGCAGCGTAGCAACCGGGGCCTTTGGCACAGATACGCAGTATTTT	CASSVATGAFGTDTQYF
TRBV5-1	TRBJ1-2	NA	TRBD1	TGCGCCAGCAGCGACGGGACAGGGATTGGCTACACCTTC	CASSDGTGIGYTF
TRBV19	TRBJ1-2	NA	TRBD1	TGTGCCAGCCGGGACAGACAAATCTATGGCTACACCTTC	CASRDRQIYGYTF
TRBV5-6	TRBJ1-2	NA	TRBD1	TGTGCCAGCAGCCCGGGACAGGCCAGCATTGGCTACACCTTC	CASSPGQASIGYTF
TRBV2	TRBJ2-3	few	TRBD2	TGTGCCAGCAGCAAACCGACTAGCGGAACTTTAATTGGGACAGATACGCAGTATTTT	CASSKPTSGTLIGTDTQYF
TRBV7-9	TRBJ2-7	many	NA	TGTGCCAGCAGCTTAGGATACTCCTACGAGCAGTACTTC	CASSLGYSYEQYF
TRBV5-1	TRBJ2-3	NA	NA	TGCGCCAGCAGCTTGCCAGCGGCCTCTAGCACAGATACGCAGTATTTT	CASSLPAASSTDTQYF
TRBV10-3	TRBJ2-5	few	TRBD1	TGTGCCATCAGTGACGGACAGGGGGCTCAAGAGACCCAGTACTTC	CAISDGQGAQETQYF
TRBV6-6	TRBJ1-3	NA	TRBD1	TGTGCCAGCGAGGGACAGGGAGGAAACACCATATATTTT	CASEGQGGNTIYF
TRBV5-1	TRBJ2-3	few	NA	TGCGCCAGCAGCTCGACAGGCACAGATACGCAGTATTTT	CASSSTGTDTQYF
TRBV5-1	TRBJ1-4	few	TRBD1	TGCGCCAGCAGGACAGGGGAGGACGAAAAACTGTTTTTT	CASRTGEDEKLFF